The rows below give T cell receptor beta chains drawn from one sample of a study of T-cell reconstitution after alpha-beta-depleted transplantation in children. TCRdb independently ran MiXCR on the PCR reads; one entry per CDR3 protein. The sample shows 300,000 to 400,000 distinct CDR3 sequences, 20% to 30% of them seen only once. Sequences were derived from PBMCs, mostly from graft donor cells, sampled 180 days after TCRalphabeta/CD19-depleted stem cell transplant. These TCRs come from a male patient between 10 and 17 years old who had a stem cell transplant for acute lymphoblastic leukemia, so the T cells may come from the graft donor. Both conserved end residues are part of each CDR3. Fields, in order: D gene, J gene, CDR3 length, V gene, clone size, CDR3 protein, CDR3 DNA. A D gene is named only where the DNA matches it firmly. Clone size is stated in some rows and not others, as once, few, many or a class when expanded.

D gene: TRBD2
J gene: TRBJ2-5
CDR3 length: 16
V gene: TRBV11-2
clone size: few
CDR3 protein: CASSLEPSGGQETQYF
CDR3 DNA: TGTGCCAGCAGCTTAGAGCCTAGCGGGGGACAAGAGACCCAGTACTTC

D gene: TRBD2
J gene: TRBJ2-1
CDR3 length: 13
V gene: TRBV4-1
clone size: -
CDR3 protein: CASSLMGGNEQFF
CDR3 DNA: TGCGCCAGCAGCCTCATGGGAGGGAATGAGCAGTTCTTC

D gene: TRBD2
J gene: TRBJ2-7
CDR3 length: 17
V gene: TRBV27
clone size: few
CDR3 protein: CASRRFLAGGDSYEQYF
CDR3 DNA: TGTGCCAGCAGGAGGTTCCTAGCGGGAGGGGATTCCTACGAGCAGTACTTC

D gene: -
J gene: TRBJ1-4
CDR3 length: 12
V gene: TRBV25-1
clone size: few
CDR3 protein: CASSEYFEKLFF
CDR3 DNA: TGTGCCAGCAGTGAATATTTTGAAAAACTGTTTTTT

D gene: TRBD2
J gene: TRBJ2-1
CDR3 length: 12
V gene: TRBV5-1
clone size: -
CDR3 protein: CASRLAYNEQFF
CDR3 DNA: TGCGCCAGCCGACTAGCTTACAATGAGCAGTTCTTC

D gene: -
J gene: TRBJ2-2
CDR3 length: 15
V gene: TRBV24-1
clone size: -
CDR3 protein: CATSPGGALIGELFF
CDR3 DNA: TGTGCCACCAGCCCGGGGGGCGCTCTTATCGGGGAGCTGTTTTTT

D gene: TRBD1
J gene: TRBJ2-6
CDR3 length: 17
V gene: TRBV7-9
clone size: -
CDR3 protein: CASIRDRGRPGANVLTF
CDR3 DNA: TGTGCCAGCATCCGGGACAGGGGCCGTCCTGGGGCCAACGTCCTGACTTTC

D gene: TRBD1
J gene: TRBJ1-1
CDR3 length: 14
V gene: TRBV18
clone size: few
CDR3 protein: CASSRGTGNTEAFF
CDR3 DNA: TGTGCCAGCTCAAGGGGGACAGGGAACACTGAAGCTTTCTTT

D gene: -
J gene: TRBJ2-1
CDR3 length: 12
V gene: TRBV12-3/TRBV12-4
clone size: few
CDR3 protein: CASSFSQNEQFF
CDR3 DNA: TGTGCCAGCAGTTTTAGTCAAAATGAGCAGTTCTTC

D gene: -
J gene: TRBJ2-5
CDR3 length: 14
V gene: TRBV4-1
clone size: many
CDR3 protein: CASSLVGHVETQYF
CDR3 DNA: TGCGCCAGCAGCCTTGTAGGACACGTGGAGACCCAGTACTTC

D gene: -
J gene: TRBJ1-5
CDR3 length: 14
V gene: TRBV25-1
clone size: -
CDR3 protein: CASSESFMAQPQHF
CDR3 DNA: TGTGCCAGCAGTGAGTCTTTTATGGCCCAGCCCCAGCATTTT

D gene: -
J gene: TRBJ2-5
CDR3 length: 19
V gene: TRBV12-3/TRBV12-4
clone size: -
CDR3 protein: CASSLGTVLGGGSQETQYF
CDR3 DNA: TGTGCCAGCAGTTTAGGGACAGTTTTAGGGGGAGGATCGCAAGAGACCCAGTACTTC

D gene: -
J gene: TRBJ1-1
CDR3 length: 15
V gene: TRBV9
clone size: -
CDR3 protein: CASRTGTGGNTEAFF
CDR3 DNA: TGTGCCAGCCGAACCGGGACGGGGGGGAACACTGAAGCTTTCTTT

D gene: -
J gene: TRBJ2-1
CDR3 length: 16
V gene: TRBV7-6
clone size: -
CDR3 protein: CASSRQGPNSYNEQFF
CDR3 DNA: TGTGCCAGCAGCCGGCAGGGGCCCAACTCCTACAATGAGCAGTTCTTC

D gene: TRBD1
J gene: TRBJ1-4
CDR3 length: 14
V gene: TRBV12-3/TRBV12-4
clone size: few
CDR3 protein: CASTIGTGIEKLFF
CDR3 DNA: TGTGCCAGCACCATCGGGACAGGGATTGAAAAACTGTTTTTT

D gene: TRBD2
J gene: TRBJ2-3
CDR3 length: 15
V gene: TRBV15
clone size: few
CDR3 protein: CATSTTSARTDTQYF
CDR3 DNA: TGTGCCACCAGTACGACTAGCGCCCGCACAGATACGCAGTATTTT

D gene: -
J gene: TRBJ2-7
CDR3 length: 15
V gene: TRBV11-2
clone size: few
CDR3 protein: CASSPPETRSYEQYF
CDR3 DNA: TGTGCCAGCAGCCCGCCCGAAACAAGATCCTACGAGCAGTACTTC

D gene: -
J gene: TRBJ2-1
CDR3 length: 14
V gene: TRBV7-9
clone size: few
CDR3 protein: CASSLAGTVNEQFF
CDR3 DNA: TGTGCCAGCAGCTTAGCCGGGACGGTAAATGAGCAGTTCTTC

D gene: TRBD2
J gene: TRBJ2-3
CDR3 length: 14
V gene: TRBV10-3
clone size: -
CDR3 protein: CAISSGRAVDTQYF
CDR3 DNA: TGTGCCATCAGTAGCGGGAGGGCCGTGGATACGCAGTATTTT

D gene: TRBD1
J gene: TRBJ1-3
CDR3 length: 13
V gene: TRBV7-6
clone size: -
CDR3 protein: CASSNRGSNTIYF
CDR3 DNA: TGTGCCAGCAGTAACAGGGGTTCAAACACCATATATTTT

D gene: TRBD2
J gene: TRBJ2-3
CDR3 length: 16
V gene: TRBV7-2
clone size: -
CDR3 protein: CASSLDPFGGTDTQYF
CDR3 DNA: TGTGCCAGCAGCCTGGATCCGTTCGGGGGGACAGATACGCAGTATTTT

D gene: -
J gene: TRBJ2-3
CDR3 length: 14
V gene: TRBV7-9
clone size: few
CDR3 protein: CASFGGHNTDTQYF
CDR3 DNA: TGTGCCAGCTTTGGCGGGCACAACACAGATACGCAGTATTTT

D gene: -
J gene: TRBJ2-5
CDR3 length: 14
V gene: TRBV18
clone size: -
CDR3 protein: CASSPTGYRETQYF
CDR3 DNA: TGTGCCAGCTCACCCACCGGGTATCGTGAGACCCAGTACTTC

D gene: -
J gene: TRBJ1-3
CDR3 length: 11
V gene: TRBV29-1
clone size: few
CDR3 protein: CSVKVGNTIYF
CDR3 DNA: TGCAGCGTTAAGGTCGGAAACACCATATATTTT

D gene: -
J gene: TRBJ2-7
CDR3 length: 13
V gene: TRBV7-9
clone size: few
CDR3 protein: CASSFAGFYEQYF
CDR3 DNA: TGTGCCAGCAGCTTTGCGGGGTTCTACGAGCAGTACTTC

D gene: TRBD1
J gene: TRBJ1-4
CDR3 length: 15
V gene: TRBV28
clone size: -
CDR3 protein: CASSLSGTGGGKLFF
CDR3 DNA: TGTGCCAGCAGTTTATCCGGGACAGGGGGCGGAAAACTGTTTTTT

D gene: -
J gene: TRBJ2-2
CDR3 length: 13
V gene: TRBV12-3/TRBV12-4
clone size: -
CDR3 protein: CASSSSSAGELFF
CDR3 DNA: TGTGCCAGCAGTTCCTCTAGCGCCGGGGAGCTGTTTTTT

D gene: TRBD2
J gene: TRBJ2-1
CDR3 length: 18
V gene: TRBV10-3
clone size: once
CDR3 protein: CAISESIPAGASYNEQFF
CDR3 DNA: TGTGCCATCAGTGAGTCAATTCCAGCGGGGGCCTCCTACAATGAGCAGTTCTTC

D gene: -
J gene: TRBJ2-1
CDR3 length: 13
V gene: TRBV20-1
clone size: -
CDR3 protein: CSARDKTYNEQFF
CDR3 DNA: TGCAGTGCCCGGGACAAGACCTACAATGAGCAGTTCTTC